The 21 T cell receptor beta chains listed next were all sequenced from one sample in a study of T cells in Graves' hyperthyroidism and ophthalmopathy. RNA transcripts served as the template for amplifying TCR beta CDR3 regions. The TCR CDR3 first-round RT-PCR relied on the HTBI primer set. TCRdb independently ran MiXCR on the multiplex PCR reads; one entry per CDR3 protein. The table records about 59,000 distinct CDR3 sequences, about 53% of them present only once. Sequenced input: blood. The origin of the receptors is a woman in her sixties with Graves' ophthalmopathy.

This clonotype was found many times. This chain uses TRBV6-2 or TRBV6-3 with TRBJ2-1, with 7 bases that match TRBD1. The germline V gene has CDR1 MNHEY and CDR2 SVGEGT. The CDR3 consists of 15 residues. J was trimmed by 0 bases and V by 9 bases; bases with no gene match: 8. The CDR3 region has the DNA TGTGCCAGTAGTGCCCGGGACAGCTCCTACAATGAGCAGTTCTTC. Translated: CASSARDSSYNEQFF.

The table lists this clonotype with a count of one. A read error may explain this, as a much larger clone is one base away. The chain recombines TRBV6-2 or TRBV6-3 with TRBJ2-1, with a possible D match to TRBD2 (6 bases). The V gene's germline CDR1 is MNHEY and CDR2 SVGEGT. The CDR3 is 15 amino acids. Trimming cost V 4 bases and J 8 bases, with 18 bases left between them. CDR3 loop: CASSFSSAAYDEQFF. For the CDR3, the DNA is TGTGCCAGCAGTTTCTCTAGCGCGGCTTACGATGAGCAGTTCTTC.

This clonotype ranks as medium-sized. This chain joins TRBV29-1 and TRBJ2-7, with D possibly matching TRBD2 (5 bases). CDR1 and CDR2 (germline): SQVTM, ANQGSEA. Trimming left V 7 bases short and J 2 bases short, with 9 bases between. The length of the CDR3 is 11 residues. The CDR3 loop reads CSATIPYEQYF. The CDR3 region has the DNA TGCAGCGCGACTATTCCCTACGAGCAGTACTTC.

This clonotype was detected many times. The gene calls are TRBV6-5 and TRBJ2-7, with D possibly matching TRBD2 (6 bases). CDR1 is MNHEY, CDR2 SVGAGI, per germline. CDR3 length: 16 residues. V was shortened by 10 bases and J by 2 bases, with 24 bases between the two germline ends. CDR3 protein: CATFGIGDGGAYEQYF. CDR3 coding DNA: TGTGCCACATTTGGCATAGGGGACGGGGGTGCCTACGAGCAGTACTTC.

This clonotype was recorded many times. V gene TRBV5-1 combines with J gene TRBJ2-5; 12 bases match TRBD2. The V gene's germline CDR1 is SGHRS and CDR2 YFSETQ. J gave up 1 base and V 4 bases, and 5 bases lay outside the gene matches. This CDR3 has 16 residues. CDR3 protein: CASSPTLAGGQETQYF. The CDR3 nucleotides read TGCGCCAGCAGCCCAACACTAGCGGGGGGCCAAGAGACCCAGTACTTC.

This clonotype was seen at least ten times. The chain combines TRBV10-3 with TRBJ2-1, with 13 bases fitting TRBD2. V dropped 8 bases and J dropped 9; count of bases not matched to a gene: 7. The length of the CDR3 is 14 residues. CDR1 is ENHRY, CDR2 SYGVKD, per germline. The CDR3 DNA sequence: TGTGCCATCGCCGGGACTAGCGGGACGGGTGAGCAGTTCTTC. It codes for CAIAGTSGTGEQFF.

This clonotype was seen many times. This chain connects TRBV28 to TRBJ1-3; 8 nucleotides match TRBD1. This CDR3 contains 17 residues. CDR1 MDHEN and CDR2 SYDVKM come from the germline V gene. V shed 6 bases, J shed 1 base, and the junction held 11 bases outside the gene matches. DNA of the CDR3: TGTGCCAGCAGGGACAGGGTTTATACACTTTCTGGAAACACCATATATTTT. This translates into CASRDRVYTLSGNTIYF. The full variable domain, its missing parts supplied by reference TRBV28 and TRBJ1-3, is DVKVTQSSRYLVKRTGEKVFLECVQDMDHENMFWYRQDPGLGLRLIYFSYDVKMKEKGDIPEGYSVSREKKERFSLILESASTNQTSMYLCASRDRVYTLSGNTIYFGEGSWLTVV.

This clonotype has a count of ten or more. A much larger clone sits a single nucleotide away, making a read error possible. The V and J genes are TRBV4-3 and TRBJ1-4; D unclear. CDR3 length: 15 residues. The germline CDR1 and CDR2 sequences are LGHNA and YSLEER. For the CDR3, the DNA is TGCGTCAGCAGCCAAAGGGAGGTTGGACGTGAAAAACTGTTTTTT. This translates into CVSSQREVGREKLFF.

The chain couples TRBV14 to TRBJ2-2; D not certain. Per germline, CDR1 SGHDN and CDR2 FVKESK. V lost 2 bases and J 1 base, leaving 5 bases between the germline ends. CDR3 length: 14 residues. The CDR3 loop reads CASSQFMNTGELFF. CDR3 DNA sequence: TGTGCCAGCAGCCAATTTATGAACACCGGGGAGCTGTTTTTT.

The sample holds many counts of this clonotype. The rearrangement joins TRBV19 to TRBJ2-1, with D unresolved. Germline lookup yields CDR1 LNHDA and CDR2 SQIVND (reference sequence). Trimming removed 1 base at V and 7 bases at J, with 17 bases between. This CDR3 contains 16 residues. DNA for the CDR3: TGTGCCAGTAGTATAGGCTCCCAACCTGGGTTGAATGAGCAGTTCTTC. Encoded protein: CASSIGSQPGLNEQFF.

The rearrangement links TRBV7-9 to TRBJ1-6; D is perhaps TRBD1 (5 bases). V lost 2 bases and J 10 bases, leaving 12 bases between the germline ends. Germline V gene lookup returns CDR1 SEHNR and CDR2 FQNEAQ (reference sequence). The CDR3 covers 14 residues. CDR3 sequence reads: CASSLQGSWSPLHF. The CDR3 DNA sequence: TGTGCCAGCAGCTTACAGGGTTCATGGTCACCCCTCCACTTT.

J is TRBJ1-4 and V is TRBV14, with D possibly TRBD1 on 5 matching bases. Per germline, CDR1 SGHDN and CDR2 FVKESK. This CDR3 has 14 residues. V dropped 6 bases and J dropped 6 bases, with 14 bases sitting between them. The CDR3 nucleotides read TGTGCCAGCAGGAGGGGAAGGAAAGATGAAAAACTGTTTTTT. It yields the protein CASRRGRKDEKLFF.

The chain recombines TRBV7-3 with TRBJ1-6; tentative D call: TRBD1 (5 bases). V was shortened by 2 bases and J by 6 bases, with 11 bases between the two germline ends. Germline V gives CDR1 SGHTA, CDR2 FQGTGA. The CDR3 is 15 residues long. The CDR3 region is CASSLYGTVNSPLHF. The CDR3 nucleotides read TGTGCCAGCAGCTTATACGGGACGGTTAATTCACCCCTCCACTTT.

This clonotype was seen repeatedly, ten times or more. The CDR3 sequence is CASSLWGRQENEKLFF. The CDR3, as DNA: TGTGCCAGCAGTTTATGGGGGAGACAGGAGAATGAAAAACTGTTTTTT. The chain carries TRBV28 and TRBJ1-4, with D tentatively TRBD1 (6 bases). The CDR3 runs to 16 residues. Germline CDR1 is MDHEN and CDR2 is SYDVKM. The V gene lost 0 bases and the J gene lost 5 bases, with 13 bases spanning the gap.

V usage is TRBV5-1 and J usage is TRBJ1-1; maybe TRBD1 (5 bases). The germline V gene encodes CDR1 SGHRS and CDR2 YFSETQ. The CDR3 totals 14 residues. V lost 7 bases to trimming and J lost 3 bases, with 16 bases between them. The CDR3 sequence: CASGRITGDTEAFF. The CDR3 DNA sequence: TGCGCCAGCGGCCGAATAACGGGGGACACTGAAGCTTTCTTT.

Ten or more counts support this clonotype. The chain uses TRBV6-1 and TRBJ1-4; the D gene is possibly TRBD1 (6 bases). Trimming pared 0 bases from V and 7 bases from J, leaving 12 bases between. CDR1 and CDR2 from the germline V gene are MNHNS and SASEGT. The CDR3 is made up of 15 amino acids. The CDR3 region is CASSEAGGRVEKLFF. The CDR3 DNA reads TGTGCCAGCAGTGAAGCTGGGGGGCGGGTTGAAAAACTGTTTTTT.

Ten or more counts support this clonotype. The chain employs TRBV28 and TRBJ1-2; D is ambiguous. CDR3 length: 14 residues. Trimming left V 7 bases short and J 0 bases short, with 12 bases between. Germline loops: CDR1 MDHEN, CDR2 SYDVKM. The CDR3 region has the DNA TGTGCCAGCAAGACGCGCCCCACTAACTATGGCTACACCTTC. Translated: CASKTRPTNYGYTF.

This clonotype was recorded many times. V gene TRBV27 combines with J gene TRBJ2-7; 9 bases are shared with TRBD1. The germline CDR1 and CDR2 sequences are MNHEY and SMNVEV (reference sequence). This CDR3 has 14 residues. V lost 5 bases to trimming and J lost 4 bases; unmatched junction nucleotides: 6. The CDR3, as DNA: TGTGCCAGCAGTCCATGGGACAGGGTGTACGAGCAGTACTTC. Translation gives CASSPWDRVYEQYF.

The chain links TRBV30 to TRBJ1-6, with 7 bases aligning to TRBD1. The CDR3 extends over 13 amino acids. With V trimmed by 1 base and J by 9 bases, 3 bases remained unmatched. Germline CDR1 is GTSNPN and CDR2 is SVGIG (reference sequence). The chain's CDR3 is CAWSGKGASPLHF. Here the CDR3 DNA reads TGTGCCTGGAGTGGCAAGGGGGCTTCACCCCTCCACTTT.

The chain uses TRBV4-2 and TRBJ1-5; weak D call: TRBD1 (5 bases). Germline V gene data show CDR1 as LGHNA and CDR2 as YNFKEQ. Deletions cut 1 base from V and 0 bases from J, with 10 bases between. The CDR3 is 16 residues long. CDR3 bases: TGTGCCAGCAGCCAAGTGCGGGGGGTTAGCAATCAGCCCCAGCATTTT. This gives the protein CASSQVRGVSNQPQHF.

The CDR3 protein is CSAPTGNGYGYTF. The CDR3, as DNA: TGCAGTGCCCCGACAGGGAACGGCTATGGCTACACCTTC. The rearrangement uses TRBV20-1 and TRBJ1-2; TRBD1 matches at 7 bases. The CDR3 length is 13 residues. The germline CDR1 and CDR2 sequences are DFQATT and SNEGSKA (reference sequence). The junction had 8 bases not matched to a gene; V was cut back by 6 bases and J by 4 bases.